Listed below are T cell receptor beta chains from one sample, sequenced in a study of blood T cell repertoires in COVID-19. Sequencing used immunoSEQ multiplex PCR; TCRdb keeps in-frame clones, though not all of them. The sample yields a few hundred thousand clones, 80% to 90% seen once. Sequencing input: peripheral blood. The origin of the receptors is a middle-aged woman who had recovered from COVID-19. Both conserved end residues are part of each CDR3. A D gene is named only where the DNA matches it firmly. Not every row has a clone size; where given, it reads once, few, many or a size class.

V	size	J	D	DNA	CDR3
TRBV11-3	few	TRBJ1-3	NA	TGTGCCAGCAGCTCTGAACAGGGACCTGGCGGAAACACCATATATTTT	CASSSEQGPGGNTIYF
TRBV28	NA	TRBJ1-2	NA	TGTGCCACTCGGTCTAGGGGATTTCAAGATGGCTACACCTTC	CATRSRGFQDGYTF
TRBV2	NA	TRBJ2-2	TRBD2	TGTGCCAGCAGTATCAATAGCGGGGGGGCCGCCGGGGAGCTGTTTTTT	CASSINSGGAAGELFF
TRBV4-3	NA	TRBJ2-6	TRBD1	TGCGCCAGCAGCCAAGACCCATCCGGGACAGGGCCCTCTGGGGCCAACGTCCTGACTTTC	CASSQDPSGTGPSGANVLTF
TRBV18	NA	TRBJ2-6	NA	TGTGCCAGCTCACCCCCCCCAGGAACTGGGGCCAACGTCCTGACTTTC	CASSPPPGTGANVLTF
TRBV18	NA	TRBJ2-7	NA	TGTGCCAGCTCACCTTACACTAACTCCTACGAGCAGTACTTC	CASSPYTNSYEQYF
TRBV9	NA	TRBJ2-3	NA	TGTGCCAGCAGCAGACAGGACACAGATACGCAGTATTTT	CASSRQDTDTQYF
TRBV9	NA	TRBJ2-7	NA	TGTGCCAGCAGCGCCGACAGGATTTGGGGTGACGAGCAGTACTTC	CASSADRIWGDEQYF
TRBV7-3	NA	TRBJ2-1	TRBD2	TGTGCCAGCAGCCCGGGACTAGCGGGGGGGCTCAATGAGCAGTTCTTC	CASSPGLAGGLNEQFF
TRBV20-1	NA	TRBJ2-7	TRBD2	TGCAGTGCTAGTTTCCCACGGGGGGCCTACGAGCAGTACTTC	CSASFPRGAYEQYF
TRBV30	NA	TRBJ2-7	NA	TGTGCCTGGAGCGCGGGGTACTACGAGCAGTACTTC	CAWSAGYYEQYF
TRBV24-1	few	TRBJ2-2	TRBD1	TGTGCCACCTCCGGGACAGGGAGGGGCGGGGAGCTGTTTTTT	CATSGTGRGGELFF
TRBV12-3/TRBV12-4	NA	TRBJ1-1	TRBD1	TGTGCCAGCAGTCAGGGGGCGGTCACTGAAGCTTTCTTT	CASSQGAVTEAFF
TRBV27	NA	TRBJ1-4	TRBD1	TGTGCCAGCAGTTACGGGACAGGGGATCAACTGTTTTTT	CASSYGTGDQLFF
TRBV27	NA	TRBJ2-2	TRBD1	TGTGCCAGCGGGGACAGGGCCGGTATAACCGGGGAGCTGTTTTTT	CASGDRAGITGELFF